A single T cell receptor beta chain is shown here with its context. Its antigen remains unidentified. Qualities for individual bases were not recorded, and no much larger clone is one base off. This specimen comes from a study of cytomegalovirus exposure and HLA in healthy donors (TCRdb year 2017). Concerning the study at large: An earlier analysis of a few hundred of the donors reported about 260 Gb of sequence data and 90 million to 120 million unique TCR beta sequences obtained from about 180 million T cells. The later analysis used no new phenotypic data to find candidate immune exposures, relying instead on TCR beta sequences and their occurrence across donors. HLA typing covered class I and class II loci at four-digit resolution. Every repertoire in the discovery cohort had been generated on one and the same sequencing platform. In an earlier analysis of 500 to 650 of the donors, high-throughput TCR beta sequencing was used to judge whether each TCR beta V gene segment behaved as functional or pseudogenic. The study combined high-throughput TCR immunosequencing, statistical association of individual TCRs with disease status, and machine learning to predict cytomegalovirus infection status. Of the 300 to 500 genotyped donors, roughly 76% were placed in the genetic ancestry cluster associated with self-reported Caucasian donors. Alongside the repertoire data, information on donor age, sex, ethnicity and CMV serostatus was compiled. In a later analysis, previously published TCR beta repertoires from 550 to 750 donors were re-analyzed and high-resolution HLA genotyping was added so that TCR occurrence patterns could be studied. A separate validation cohort of some 130 different subjects was used in addition to the approximately 640-subject first cohort. Roughly 5 DR-DQ haplotypes were handled as single units for association and clustering because linkage in the cohort was strong. The aim of the study was to test whether cataloging public T cell receptors could identify signatures of past pathogen exposure. Among 350 to 400 genotyped donors of the cohort, an average of approximately 250,000 unique TCR beta nucleotide sequences were sequenced per donor, approximately 20% of them non-productive. Approximately 300 gigabases of sequencing data and approximately 91 million unique TCR sequences made up an early release that covered under 750 HLA-typed donors. The T cell repertoires of 666 subjects were profiled by immunosequencing and related to cytomegalovirus serostatus. A later genetic analysis used genome-wide SNP genotypes for about 60% of the 666 donors, treating that subset as a discovery cohort. Typing coverage differed by locus: A, B, C, DRB1 and DQB1 were typed in roughly 629-640 donors, DQA1 in 522, DPA1 in 600 to 610, and DPB1 in just under 490. Broader findings and caveats from the paper: Immune exposure information for the cohort was limited to CMV serostatus. Several of the top co-occurrence clusters appeared to be linked to parvovirus B19, influenza, CMV and Epstein-Barr virus, according to a later analysis. In a later analysis, most CMV-associated TCR beta chains were found to appear HLA-restricted, with HLA associations seemingly driven largely by CMV exposure. The study listed around 160 TCR beta chains as associated with cytomegalovirus. When HLA alleles, especially DR and DQ, strongly co-occurred, TCR associations were difficult to assign to individual alleles. A group of highly shared sequence variants was considered likely to be a technical artifact of the sequencing pipeline. In both the original and validation cohorts, the classifier was reported to diagnose cytomegalovirus status with high specificity and sensitivity. It was suggested by the authors that the approach could potentially be generalized to other disease states and immunological phenotypes. A later analysis associated about 16,000 TCR beta sequences with specific HLA alleles at a false discovery rate of 0.05. A further reported finding was that TCR beta sequences accurately predicted the HLA-A and HLA-B alleles for most subjects in the first cohort. In a later analysis, the rate of TCR association differed among HLA loci, with DRB1 alleles having the most associated TCRs and HLA-C alleles having the fewest. While some public TCRs were present in many individuals, most TCR sequences turned up only very rarely across donors. An association between a missense DCLRE1C variant and V-gene and J-gene trimming of TCR beta chains was found in a later genetic analysis and replicated in an independent cohort. The 87-base-pair reads could not distinguish some IMGT-functional V segments, including TRBV6-2 and TRBV6-3, so those segments were excluded. The cohort was sequenced for TCR beta chains only, and without alpha or paired-chain data the features that could be detected were limited. In an earlier analysis of some 500 of the donors, most TCR beta V segments appeared in productive rearrangements about 87% or about 30% of the time, broadly matching IMGT annotations. Presence/absence analyses assumed roughly uniform sequencing depth across donors, an assumption that may not hold. A later genetic analysis reported fewer N-insertions in productive TCRs among donors in an Asian-associated ancestry cluster than the roughly 690-donor mean. Correlated functional status among segregating V segments might be attributable to linkage disequilibrium, but an unknown experimental factor could not be ruled out. Because HLA typing was unavailable for some donors at each locus, only the typed subset was used in association tests. A later analysis found that HLA-associated TCR beta chains were more clonally expanded and had lower generation probabilities than equally common non-associated chains. A few of the identified cytomegalovirus-associated TCR beta chains were confirmed in vitro to be specific for cytomegalovirus antigens. Because counts were too low, approximately 18 rarely observed V segments, including chromosome 9 orphons, were excluded from the earlier analysis of 500 to 700 of the donors.

The cohort consisted of more than 650 healthy bone marrow donors. All cohort members were sampled while nominally healthy, although unrecorded immune exposures were likely present. The donor tested CMV seronegative, placing the donor among the roughly 350 seronegative members of the cohort. A peripheral blood sample was provided by each donor, and peripheral blood mononuclear cells were used for TCR beta sequencing. The Qiagen DNeasy Blood Extraction Kit was used to extract genomic DNA from the blood cell samples. Receptors were amplified or captured by the immunoSEQ multiplex PCR assay. A mixture of 60 forward primers for TCR Vbeta segments and 13 reverse primers for TCR Jbeta segments was used in the multiplex PCR. The CDR3 region of rearranged TCR beta genes was amplified from genomic DNA by a multiplex PCR assay. The amplified TCR beta libraries were sequenced on the Illumina HiSeq System as 87-base-pair reads. Per the original workflow: In a later analysis, tens of millions of unique TCR beta chains were counted across the 690 or so repertoires, and around 11 million of these chains were shared by at least two donors. A nearest-neighbor algorithm error-corrected the raw reads and collapsed the reads into unique sequences, merging closely related sequences to remove PCR and sequencing errors. V, D and J gene segments were assigned by aligning CDR3 sequences to IMGT reference sequences. For a sequence to be retained, a match of at least six nucleotides to both a V gene segment and a J gene segment was required. Rearrangements were classified as productive when the CDR3 lacked stop codons and remained in frame with V and J, and all other rearrangements were classified as non-productive. CDR3 was defined according to IMGT convention as the region running from the second conserved V-encoded cysteine to the conserved J-encoded phenylalanine. The earlier analysis of about 530 of the donors excluded any sequence lacking an unambiguous match to a single V gene segment. An earlier analysis of a few hundred of the donors classified V segments as functional when productive rearrangements were above 56.7% and as segregating when the standard deviation between donors was above 5%. A statistical classification framework was developed to diagnose cytomegalovirus status using the catalog of TCR beta chain sequences. In a later analysis, TCR nucleotide sequences were compared against IMGT/GENE-DB human TR gene sequences so that V and J genes could be assigned. A later analysis assigned CDR3 sequences and most-parsimonious VDJ recombination scenarios with the TCRdist pipeline. In a later analysis, each TCR beta chain was defined by its CDR3 amino acid sequence together with its V-gene family, and reads without a unique V-gene family were excluded. As a way to deal with suspected cross-contamination and a sequencing artifact, a later analysis dropped hundreds of nucleotide sequences that were highly shared and had low generation probability. In a later analysis, a clonal expansion index was calculated for each public chain from normalized within-repertoire ranks of inferred template counts. Generation probabilities in a later analysis came from a VDJ recombination model fitted to out-of-frame rearrangements, and those results were checked against IGoR. A later analysis scored TCR-TCR, TCR-HLA and TCR-CMV co-occurrence with hypergeometric tests, applying a repertoire-size bias correction to TCR pairs. False discovery rates were estimated in a later analysis by permuting HLA or CMV assignments 20 times. A later analysis grouped co-occurring TCRs with DBSCAN, adding TCRdist sequence similarity when clustering within HLA-allele-positive subsets. Repertoires with fewer than 30,000 or more than 120,000 public chains were left out of co-occurrence clustering, as were about five repertoires with anomalous nucleotide sharing. TCRdb mirrors the immuneACCESS table, restricted to in-frame sequences. Some clones are absent from its copies; in checked studies, under half trace to an unresolved V gene, and the reason for the others is unknown. V, J and clone size were drawn from that table, and D and trimming were deduced from the DNA. The sample contains roughly 190,000 clones, around 75% of them found a single time. 1.8% of the sample comes from the top ten.

V loses 4 bases at its end and J loses 4 bases; junction bases beyond the gene matches: 7. From its cysteine to its phenylalanine, the CDR3 spans 15 amino acids. CDR3 DNA is the only sequence kept; it has 45 bases, read in frame from the first base. CDR1 and CDR2, looked up from the germline V gene, are SGHRS and YFSETQ. The TCR was taken from a woman in her 30s in good health and CMV-seronegative. Source material: PBMCs. This receptor chain uses TRBV5-1 and TRBJ1-1; TRBD1 aligns with 10 central bases. The DNA sequence is TGCGCCAGCAGCCCGACAGGGGGCGCGGTCACTGAAGCTTTCTTT. The resulting protein is CASSPTGGAVTEAFF. Reference TRBV5-1 and TRBJ1-1 genes cover what lies past the CDR3, so the full variable domain is KAGVTQTPRYLIKTRGQQVTLSCSPISGHRSVSWYQQTPGQGLQFLFEYFSETQRNKGNFPGRFSGRQFSNSRSEMNVSTLELGDSALYLCASSPTGGAVTEAFFGQGTRLTVV.